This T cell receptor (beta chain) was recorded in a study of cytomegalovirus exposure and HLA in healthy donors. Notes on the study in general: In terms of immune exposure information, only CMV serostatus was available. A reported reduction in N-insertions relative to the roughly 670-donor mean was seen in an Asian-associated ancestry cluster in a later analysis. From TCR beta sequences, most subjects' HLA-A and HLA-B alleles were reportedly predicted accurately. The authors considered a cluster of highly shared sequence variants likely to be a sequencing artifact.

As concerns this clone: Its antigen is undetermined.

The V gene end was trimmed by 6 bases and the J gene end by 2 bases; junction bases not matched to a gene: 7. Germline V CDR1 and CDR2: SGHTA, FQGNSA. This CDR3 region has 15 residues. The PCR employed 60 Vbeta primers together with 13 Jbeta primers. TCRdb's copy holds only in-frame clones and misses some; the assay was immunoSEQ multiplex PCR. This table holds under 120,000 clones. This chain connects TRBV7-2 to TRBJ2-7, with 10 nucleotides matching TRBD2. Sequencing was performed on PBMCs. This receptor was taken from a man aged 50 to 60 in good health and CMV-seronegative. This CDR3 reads CASSESGRVAYEQYF. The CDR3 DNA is TGTGCCAGCAGTGAAAGCGGGAGGGTTGCCTACGAGCAGTACTTC.